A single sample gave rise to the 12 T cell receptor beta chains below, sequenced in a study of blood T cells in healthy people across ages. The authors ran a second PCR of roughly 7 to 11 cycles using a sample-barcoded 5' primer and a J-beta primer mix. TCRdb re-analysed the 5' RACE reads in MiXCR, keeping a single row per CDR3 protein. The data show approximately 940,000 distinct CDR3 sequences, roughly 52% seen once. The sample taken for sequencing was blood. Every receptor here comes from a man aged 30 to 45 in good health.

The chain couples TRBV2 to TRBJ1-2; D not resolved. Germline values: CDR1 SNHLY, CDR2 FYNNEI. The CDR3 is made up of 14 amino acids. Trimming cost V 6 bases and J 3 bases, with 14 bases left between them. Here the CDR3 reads CASRASEEDYGYTF. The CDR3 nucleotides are TGTGCCAGCAGGGCTTCAGAGGAGGACTATGGCTACACCTTC.

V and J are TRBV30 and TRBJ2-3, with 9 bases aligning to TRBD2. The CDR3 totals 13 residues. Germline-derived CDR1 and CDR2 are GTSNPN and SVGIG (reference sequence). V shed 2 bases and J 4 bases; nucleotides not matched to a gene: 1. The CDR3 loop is CAWSRLAADTQYF. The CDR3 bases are TGTGCCTGGAGTCGACTAGCGGCAGATACGCAGTATTTT.

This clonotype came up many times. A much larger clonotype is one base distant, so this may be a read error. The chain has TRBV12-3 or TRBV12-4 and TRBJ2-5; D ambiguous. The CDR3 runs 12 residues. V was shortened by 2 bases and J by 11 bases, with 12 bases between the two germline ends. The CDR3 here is CASSLQPFEQYF. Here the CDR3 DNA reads TGTGCCAGCAGTTTACAGCCGTTTGAGCAGTACTTC.

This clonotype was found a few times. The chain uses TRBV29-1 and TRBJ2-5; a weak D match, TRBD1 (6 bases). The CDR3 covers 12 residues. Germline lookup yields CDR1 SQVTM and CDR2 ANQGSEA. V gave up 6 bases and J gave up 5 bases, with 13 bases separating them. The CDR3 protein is CSVVPDRETQYF. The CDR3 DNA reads TGCAGCGTAGTCCCCGACAGGGAGACCCAGTACTTC.

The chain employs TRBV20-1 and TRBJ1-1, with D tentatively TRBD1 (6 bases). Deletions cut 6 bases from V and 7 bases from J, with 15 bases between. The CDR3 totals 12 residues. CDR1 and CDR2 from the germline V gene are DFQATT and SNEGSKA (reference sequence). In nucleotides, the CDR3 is TGCAGTGCCCGCACCAGGGGAAATGAAGCTTTCTTT. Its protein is CSARTRGNEAFF.

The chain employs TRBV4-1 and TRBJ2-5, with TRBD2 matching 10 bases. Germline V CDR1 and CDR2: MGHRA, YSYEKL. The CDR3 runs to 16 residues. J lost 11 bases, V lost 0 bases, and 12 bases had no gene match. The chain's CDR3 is CASSQDQRGGNNEQYF. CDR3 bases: TGCGCCAGCAGCCAAGATCAGCGGGGGGGTAACAATGAGCAGTACTTC.

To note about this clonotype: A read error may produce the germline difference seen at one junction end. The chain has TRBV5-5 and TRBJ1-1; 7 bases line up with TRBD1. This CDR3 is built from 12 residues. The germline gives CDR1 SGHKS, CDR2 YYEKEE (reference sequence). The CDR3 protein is CAGSLTGTEAFF. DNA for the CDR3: TGTGCCGGCAGCTTGACAGGGACTGAAGCTTTCTTT.

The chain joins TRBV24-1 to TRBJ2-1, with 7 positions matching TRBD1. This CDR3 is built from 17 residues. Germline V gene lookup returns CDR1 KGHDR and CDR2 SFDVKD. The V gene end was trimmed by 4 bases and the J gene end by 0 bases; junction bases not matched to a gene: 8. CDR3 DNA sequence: TGTGCCACCAGTGAGCCGGACAGGCCCAGCTCCTACAATGAGCAGTTCTTC. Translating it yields CATSEPDRPSSYNEQFF.

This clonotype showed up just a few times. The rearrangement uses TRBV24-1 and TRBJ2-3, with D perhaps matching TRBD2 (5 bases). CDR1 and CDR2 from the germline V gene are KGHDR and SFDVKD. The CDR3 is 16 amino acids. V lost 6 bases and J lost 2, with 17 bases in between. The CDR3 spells CATSRTAWEFTDTQYF. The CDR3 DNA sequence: TGTGCCACCAGTCGGACGGCGTGGGAGTTCACAGATACGCAGTATTTT.

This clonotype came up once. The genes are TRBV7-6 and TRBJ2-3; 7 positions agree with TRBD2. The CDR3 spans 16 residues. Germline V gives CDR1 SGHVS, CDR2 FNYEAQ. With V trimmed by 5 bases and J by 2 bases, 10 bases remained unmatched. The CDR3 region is CASSRGPSGPTDTQYF. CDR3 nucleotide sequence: TGTGCCAGCAGCCGAGGCCCTAGCGGCCCCACAGATACGCAGTATTTT.

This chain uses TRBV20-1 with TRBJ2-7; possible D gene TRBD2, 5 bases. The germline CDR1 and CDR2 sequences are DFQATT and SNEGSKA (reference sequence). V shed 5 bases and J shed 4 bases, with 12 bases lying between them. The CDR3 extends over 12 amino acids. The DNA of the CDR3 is TGCAGTGCTCCGGACTCGGAGTACGAGCAGTACTTC. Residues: CSAPDSEYEQYF.

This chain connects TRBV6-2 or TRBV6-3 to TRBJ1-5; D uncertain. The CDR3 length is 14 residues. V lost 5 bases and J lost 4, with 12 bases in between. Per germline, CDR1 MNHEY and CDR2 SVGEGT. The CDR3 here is CASSLVSKNQPQHF. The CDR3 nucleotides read TGTGCCAGCAGTCTGGTCAGCAAGAATCAGCCCCAGCATTTT.